This T cell receptor beta chain was recovered during a study of T cells in Graves' hyperthyroidism and ophthalmopathy (dated 2019 in TCRdb). About the full investigation: Peripheral blood samples were taken at initial diagnosis, before any treatment was given. A discovery cohort of roughly 96 patients, about 44 with Graves' ophthalmopathy and roughly 59 with stable Graves' hyperthyroidism, was used to find distinguishing TCR V-J signatures. Prospective prediction of ophthalmopathy was tested in an independent validation cohort consisting of fewer than 20 hyperthyroidism patients and over 15 patients who later progressed to ophthalmopathy. The roughly 100 discovery patients were randomly divided into training and test sets at a 7:3 ratio. In more than 5 Graves' hyperthyroidism patients, the study also compared T-cell repertoires from thyroid tissue with T-cell repertoires from blood. After sampling, hyperthyroidism patients received methimazole starting at 30 mg daily, and ophthalmopathy patients received high-dose intravenous methylprednisolone. The paper reports TCR Vbeta CDR3 sequencing of roughly 140 peripheral blood samples: over 40 ophthalmopathy, 75 to 80 hyperthyroidism and approximately 17 progressor patients.

Taken from the germline V gene, the CDR1 and CDR2 loops are SQVTM and ANQGSEA. Trimming takes 0 bases from V and 3 bases from J, and the germline ends sit 11 bases apart. The CDR3 goes from the cysteine to the phenylalanine over 14 residues. This entry keeps only the CDR3 DNA: 42 bases, framed from base 1. As for this clonotype: Which antigen it targets is not known. No base quality information exists; no much larger clone differs at one position.

Stable Graves' hyperthyroidism was defined as no progression to ophthalmopathy during 18 months of follow-up. Hyperthyroidism patients were newly diagnosed, had a disease duration of under 2 months, and were aged 18 to 65 years. Exclusion was applied to patients with uncontrolled infections, other autoimmune diseases, pregnancy or lactation. Diagnoses were established on the basis of clinical symptoms, serum thyroxine and TRAb, thyroid ultrasound, and orbital computed tomography. Ficoll-Paque density gradient centrifugation was used to isolate PBMCs from about 10 ml of fresh peripheral blood. Total RNA was extracted using Trizol reagent, and RNA quality was assessed on an Agilent 2100 Bioanalyzer. Study-level results and caveats: Most expanded thyroid clonotypes (frequency above 0.001) were also detected in blood, suggesting blood repertoires may reflect thyroid immune responses. During validation, the model predicted progression to ophthalmopathy a median of about 6.3 months ahead of onset, with around 70% sensitivity and 72.22% specificity. In cross-validation, a model built on a 13 V-J signature told ophthalmopathy apart from stable hyperthyroidism with 85% to 90% sensitivity and around 84% specificity, and in testing the same model reached 80%/75%. No statistical method was used to set the sample size in advance, and investigators knew the group allocation.

The TCR beta CDR3 regions were amplified from RNA transcripts. For the first round of RT-PCR on the TCR CDR3, the HTBI primer set was used together with the Qiagen OneStep RT-PCR kit. A second multiplex PCR round built the libraries, followed by size selection and purification. Paired-end sequencing of the libraries was performed with 100 bp reads on an Illumina HiSeq2000. As for the authors' bioinformatics: SOAPnuke was used to process the raw data, throwing out any read that contained adapters or uncalled bases, had a mean Phred below 15, or lacked an exact constant-primer or identifier match. High-quality paired reads were merged with COPE v1.2.5, and unique nucleotide sequences were defined as clonotypes. MiTCR v1.1 was used to align clonotypes to the IMGT TRBV, TRBD and TRBJ reference segments. Analysis was restricted to V-J combinations with a frequency above 0.0001, which covered roughly 99% of repertoires. A TCS score was defined as the ratio between F50 (clonal expansion) and ExV (chaos), using BLOSUM62-based TCRdist between CDR3 peptides within each V-J. Welch's t-statistics and random forest reduced around 520 V-J features to 10 to 15, which were used in a naive Bayes classifier (R e1071). The similarity between thyroid and blood repertoires was quantified using the Morisita-Horn index. In-frame beta chains were kept once TCRdb had trimmed the public reads at Q25 with fastp and called clones with MiXCR. Each record represents a unique CDR3 protein, reported with the most common genes and DNA among its rows. In this record, the V and J calls reflect TCRdb's handling and not the investigators' own analysis. The sample table lists about 760,000 distinct CDR3 sequences, approximately 40% of them with a count of one. The ten largest make up around 32% of the sample.

Sequencing input: blood. The TCR sequence derives from a woman between 35 and 50 years old with Graves' hyperthyroidism. The V and J segments used are TRBV29-1 and TRBJ1-1, with no reliable assignment of the D segment. The DNA is TGCAGCGTTGAAGATGGGCATGAGGACACTGAAGCTTTCTTT. Translation gives CSVEDGHEDTEAFF. The variable domain in full, with residues beyond the CDR3 obtained from the reference TRBV29-1 and TRBJ1-1 genes, is SAVISQKPSRDICQRGTSLTIQCQVDSQVTMMFWYRQQPGQSLTLIATANQGSEATYESGFVIDKFPISRPNLTFSTLTVSNMSPEDSSIYLCSVEDGHEDTEAFFGQGTRLTVV.